These T cell receptor beta chains were read from a single sample in a study of CD8+ T cells in alopecia areata. Assay used: immunoSEQ multiplex PCR; TCRdb lists only in-frame clones, some missing. Here the sample spans roughly 150,000 clones, about 53% being singletons. Specimen: CD8+ T cells sorted from blood, collected at week 0. The receptors derive from a human donor with alopecia areata. Both conserved end residues are part of each CDR3. A D gene is named only where the DNA matches it firmly. For some rows the clone size is stated as once, few or many, or as a class when expanded; others skip it.

clone_size	v_call	d_call	j_call	cdr3_nt	cdr3_aa
few	TRBV11-2	-	TRBJ2-1	TGTGCCAGCAGCCACACGACAGGATCCTACAATGAGCAGTTCTTC	CASSHTTGSYNEQFF
-	TRBV29-1	-	TRBJ2-2	TGCAGCGTTGTAGGAGGAAGCTCGAACACCGGGGAGCTGTTTTTT	CSVVGGSSNTGELFF
-	TRBV6-5	-	TRBJ1-1	TGTGCCAGCAGTTACCGGGGGGGCACTGAAGCTTTCTTT	CASSYRGGTEAFF
-	TRBV20-1	-	TRBJ2-7	TGCAGTGGTTCCTACGAGCAGTACTTC	CSGSYEQYF
-	TRBV6-1	-	TRBJ2-3	TGTGCCAGCAGTGATTTTAGACCACCGGTTTTAGCAGATACGCAGTATTTT	CASSDFRPPVLADTQYF
-	TRBV9	TRBD1	TRBJ1-2	TGTGCCAGCAGCGTAGGTCTGGACAGGGGGTTCTATGGCTACACCTTC	CASSVGLDRGFYGYTF
-	TRBV6-1	-	TRBJ1-2	TGTGCCAGCAGCTCCCAGGGACACTATGGCTACACCTTC	CASSSQGHYGYTF
-	TRBV29-1	TRBD1	TRBJ1-2	TGCAGCGTTAGACAGGGGGACAGCTATGGCTACACCTTC	CSVRQGDSYGYTF
-	TRBV27	-	TRBJ2-1	TGTGCCAGCAGTTTATATCGCCGGGGGCCCTACAATGAGCAGTTCTTC	CASSLYRRGPYNEQFF
-	TRBV4-2	-	TRBJ2-2	TGTGCCAGCAGCCAAGATCCACCCTATGGGGCGGCCGGGGGGCTGTTTTTT	CASSQDPPYGAAGGLFF
-	TRBV27	-	TRBJ1-1	TGTGCCAGCAGTTTATCGACCTTAGGGGTCACTGAAGCTTTCTTT	CASSLSTLGVTEAFF
-	TRBV4-3	-	TRBJ2-7	TGCGCCAGCAGCCAAGGGGTGGGCCCGACCTACGAGCAGTACTTC	CASSQGVGPTYEQYF
-	TRBV29-1	-	TRBJ2-7	TGCAGCGTTCACACTAGAAACTCCTACGAGCAGTACTTC	CSVHTRNSYEQYF
-	TRBV6-5	-	TRBJ2-6	TGTGCCAGCAGTTATCAGTCGCACGGGGCCAACGTCCTGACTTTC	CASSYQSHGANVLTF
-	TRBV6-5	-	TRBJ1-1	TGTGCCAGCAGTTACTTAGGACAGAGGGAAGCTTTCTTT	CASSYLGQREAFF
-	TRBV5-6	TRBD1	TRBJ1-1	TGTGCCAGCAGCTTGGAGACAGGGATGGGCTTCGGGGAAGCTTTCTTT	CASSLETGMGFGEAFF
-	TRBV30	-	TRBJ2-7	TGTGCCTGGAGTGGGGCACAAGGGGCCTACGAGCAGTACTTC	CAWSGAQGAYEQYF
-	TRBV27	-	TRBJ1-1	TGTGCCAGCAGTTTTGGGTACGAAGTAGAAGCTTTCTTT	CASSFGYEVEAFF
-	TRBV14	-	TRBJ2-1	TGTGCCAGCAGCCAACCCTACAATGAGCAGTTCTTC	CASSQPYNEQFF
-	TRBV6-1	-	TRBJ2-3	TGTGCCAGCAGGCGATCGGAGCCCAACACAGATACGCAGTATTTT	CASRRSEPNTDTQYF
few	TRBV2	-	TRBJ2-3	TGTGCCAGCAGGCCCATTCGACAGACCAGAGCCACAGATACGCAGTATTTT	CASRPIRQTRATDTQYF
-	TRBV2	-	TRBJ2-7	TGTGCCAGCAGTGCCGGTCTCTCCTACGAGCAGTACTTC	CASSAGLSYEQYF
few	TRBV29-1	-	TRBJ1-2	TGCAGCGTTGAAGATTCAGGATTTGGCTACACCTTC	CSVEDSGFGYTF
-	TRBV2	TRBD1	TRBJ1-2	TGTGCCAGCAGTGATGTGGTTTGGCAGGGGGCCAACTATGGCTACACCTTC	CASSDVVWQGANYGYTF
few	TRBV29-1	TRBD2	TRBJ2-7	TGCAGCGTTTGGGCGCGGGGGGAGCAGTACTTC	CSVWARGEQYF
once	TRBV30	-	TRBJ1-1	TGTGCCTGGATTTTAATTCCCGGGGGAGAGACTGAAGCTTTCTTT	CAWILIPGGETEAFF
-	TRBV29-1	-	TRBJ2-3	TGCAGCGTTGAAGATATTCCCGACAGCGTGAGTCCCACAGATACGCAGTATTTT	CSVEDIPDSVSPTDTQYF
once	TRBV15	-	TRBJ2-1	TGTGCCACCAGCAGAGATTTAGGGGAGTACAATGAGCAGTTCTTC	CATSRDLGEYNEQFF
once	TRBV29-1	TRBD2	TRBJ2-1	TGCAGCGGCGAAACTAGCGGGGCCGGTCATGAGCAGTTCTTC	CSGETSGAGHEQFF
few	TRBV19	-	TRBJ1-1	TGTGCCAGTAGTCTCGGGATGAACACTGAAGCTTTCTTT	CASSLGMNTEAFF
-	TRBV6-5	-	TRBJ2-7	TGTGCCAGCAGTTACGGAGACACCTACGAGCAGTACTTC	CASSYGDTYEQYF
-	TRBV19	-	TRBJ1-5	TGTGCCAGTAGGGTTGTGGGAGGCAATCAGCCCCAGCATTTT	CASRVVGGNQPQHF